This T cell receptor (beta chain) was documented in a study of blood T cell repertoires in COVID-19. Study-level information: Sources were T cells, B-cell-depleted T cells, or PBMCs; the material itself was cDNA or gDNA.

The assay was immunoSEQ multiplex PCR, and TCRdb's table has in-frame clones only and misses some. This sample has about 130,000 clones; more than 75% occur once, and the top ten carry about 5.7%. In germline, CDR1 is SGHTA, CDR2 FQGNSA. CDR3 length: 14 residues. V was clipped by 5 bases and J by 2 bases, with 10 bases between them. The sequenced sample consisted of peripheral blood. The TCR originated in a human donor in a cohort sampled during active COVID-19. The chain is built from TRBV7-2 and TRBJ1-5; D is perhaps TRBD1 (5 bases). The CDR3 DNA reads TGTGCCAGCAGCCCCCAGGGTGGCAATCAGCCCCAGCATTTT. It encodes CASSPQGGNQPQHF.